The 8 T cell receptor beta chains below were found in one sample sequenced in a study of graft-versus-host responses after intestinal transplantation. Some clones are missing from TCRdb's copy, which holds only in-frame ones; the method was immunoSEQ multiplex PCR. The sample includes more than 25,000 clones, 82% of them seen just once. Their recognized antigens are unknown. Sequences were derived from unstimulated CD4+ T cells sorted from spleen or lymph node cells, sampled before intestinal transplant. These receptors were taken from a human donor who received an intestinal transplant.

V and J are TRBV28 and TRBJ2-7, with D maybe TRBD2 (5 bases). The germline gives CDR1 MDHEN, CDR2 SYDVKM. The CDR3 has 11 residues. V was pared by 6 bases and J by 5 bases, with 8 bases between. The CDR3 DNA follows: TGTGCCAGCAGGGGAGTCGACGAGCAGTACTTC. It translates to CASRGVDEQYF.

The chain employs TRBV4-2 and TRBJ2-1, with D hard to call. Trimming cost V 1 base and J 0 bases, with 4 bases left between them. The CDR3 runs 14 residues. In germline, CDR1 is LGHNA, CDR2 YNFKEQ. CDR3 DNA sequence: TGTGCCAGCAGCCAAGCGAGCTCCTACAATGAGCAGTTCTTC. As protein: CASSQASSYNEQFF.

This chain joins TRBV5-1 and TRBJ2-1; D possibly corresponds to TRBD2 (5 bases). The CDR3 extends over 13 amino acids. Germline V lookup: CDR1 SGHRS, CDR2 YFSETQ. V was clipped by 2 bases and J by 5 bases, with 8 bases between them. The CDR3 DNA is TGCGCCAGCAGCTTCGGTAGCGACAATGAGCAGTTCTTC. Protein product: CASSFGSDNEQFF.

The gene calls are TRBV2 and TRBJ2-3; D is perhaps TRBD1 (6 bases). Trimming pared 5 bases from V and 5 bases from J, leaving 20 bases between. This CDR3 spans 16 amino acids. Germline V lookup: CDR1 SNHLY, CDR2 FYNNEI. CDR3 residues: CASSFPRDKERDTQYF. CDR3 coding DNA: TGTGCCAGCAGTTTCCCGAGGGACAAAGAGAGAGATACGCAGTATTTT.

This clone came up once. The chain recombines TRBV19 with TRBJ2-3, with D perhaps matching TRBD1 (6 bases). The CDR3 is made up of 16 amino acids. V lost 3 bases, J lost 5 bases, and 18 bases lay in between. Germline-derived CDR1 and CDR2 are LNHDA and SQIVND (reference sequence). Written as DNA, the CDR3 is TGTGCCAGTAGTATCCTGTCTAGGGGGACCGGAGATACGCAGTATTTT. Translating it yields CASSILSRGTGDTQYF.

DNA of the CDR3: TGTGCCAGCAGTGCCTTTACAGGGGAGGGAGAGACCCAGTACTTC. This encodes CASSAFTGEGETQYF. This chain joins TRBV25-1 and TRBJ2-5; the D gene could be TRBD1 or TRBD2 (7 bases each). The CDR3 loop spans 15 amino acids. Trimming cost V 4 bases and J 4 bases, with 16 bases left between them. CDR1 MGHDK and CDR2 SYGVNS come from the germline V gene.

The chain uses TRBV7-3 and TRBJ2-2; 7 nucleotides line up with TRBD1. V was clipped by 5 bases and J by 0 bases; unmatched bases: 6. This CDR3 contains 16 residues. Per germline, CDR1 SGHTA and CDR2 FQGTGA. CDR3 nucleotides: TGTGCCAGCAGCCTTACAGGGGTCGCGAACACCGGGGAGCTGTTTTTT. Translation: CASSLTGVANTGELFF.

This chain links TRBV9 with TRBJ2-2, with D maybe TRBD2 (6 bases). CDR1 and CDR2 (germline): SGDLS, YYNGEE. Trimming left V 3 bases short and J 6 bases short, with 15 bases between. The CDR3 length is 15 residues. CDR3 protein: CASSDKTSFAGELFF. In DNA, the CDR3 is TGTGCCAGCAGCGACAAGACTAGTTTCGCCGGGGAGCTGTTTTTT.